This passage covers 21 T cell receptor beta chains from one sample sequenced in a study of T-cell memory formation after mild COVID-19 (dated by TCRdb to the early 2020s). Library generation was performed with 5' RACE. The sequencing machine was an Illumina NovaSeq 6000. Starting from the raw public reads, TCRdb applied fastp trimming at Q25, assembled clones with MiXCR and retained in-frame beta chains. Rows with one shared CDR3 protein collapse into an entry with the most common genes and DNA. The sample table shows just over 400,000 distinct CDR3 sequences, and roughly a quarter are seen once. The ten most abundant clones make up less than 15% of the sample. The sample taken for sequencing was PBMCs or a T cell subset sorted from them (not recorded which). Receptor source: an adult woman who had mild COVID-19 (a few samples of this study predate the infection). The sample titles of this study are shuffled in the database, so cell type and time point are left out; the donor was told from shared clones.

This clonotype was picked up one time. CDR3 sequence (DNA): TGTGCCAGCAGTTATGGTGGAACAGAGACCCAGTACTTC. This codes for CASSYGGTETQYF. This chain connects TRBV6-5 to TRBJ2-5; D is unresolved. The CDR3 totals 13 residues. Trimming stripped 3 bases from V and 4 bases from J, with 9 bases between. Germline CDR1 and CDR2: MNHEY and SVGAGI.

The genes are TRBV7-2 and TRBJ1-2; TRBD1 is a possible D gene (5 bases). The CDR3 has 16 amino acids. Looked up from germline, CDR1 is SGHTA and CDR2 is FQGNSA. The V and J ends lost 2 bases and 5 bases respectively, with 18 bases between them. CDR3: CASSLQSGAGGYGYTF. The CDR3, as DNA: TGTGCCAGCAGCTTACAATCCGGGGCAGGAGGTTATGGCTACACCTTC.

J is TRBJ2-3 and V is TRBV20-1, with D uncertain. V was shortened by 6 bases and J by 5 bases, with 12 bases between the two germline ends. From germline, CDR1 is DFQATT and CDR2 SNEGSKA (reference sequence). The CDR3 is 12 amino acids. The CDR3 sequence: CSALTPGDTQYF. The CDR3 coding sequence is TGCAGTGCACTGACCCCTGGAGATACGCAGTATTTT.

This clonotype has a handful of counts. The chain couples TRBV20-1 to TRBJ1-6; no reliable D call. The V end lost 7 bases, the J end lost 8 bases, and 12 bases lay between the germline ends. Germline loops: CDR1 DFQATT, CDR2 SNEGSKA (reference sequence). The CDR3 consists of 12 residues. CDR3 region: CSGTRTDSPLHF. The CDR3 DNA reads as TGCAGTGGTACCCGTACCGATTCACCCCTCCACTTT.

The genes are TRBV7-8 and TRBJ1-3, with 7 bases lining up with TRBD1. The J segment lost 1 base and the V segment lost 3 bases, leaving 3 bases of the junction unmatched. Looked up from germline, CDR1 is SGHVS and CDR2 is FQNEAQ. This CDR3 has 15 residues. The CDR3 is CASSFSGGSGNTIYF. The CDR3 DNA reads TGTGCCAGCAGCTTTTCAGGGGGTTCTGGAAACACCATATATTTT.

The J gene is TRBJ2-1, the V gene TRBV5-1, with D possibly being TRBD2 (6 bases). The V end lost 9 bases, the J end lost 2 bases, and 15 bases lay between the germline ends. This CDR3 region has 14 residues. The germline V gene has CDR1 SGHRS and CDR2 YFSETQ. CDR3 in amino acids: CATSWGETYNEQFF. CDR3 nucleotides: TGCGCCACCTCCTGGGGGGAAACCTACAATGAGCAGTTCTTC.

CDR3 bases: TGTGCCAGCAGCCCTTCGGACTTTAAGTTCTTC. Protein sequence: CASSPSDFKFF. The chain has TRBV3-1 and TRBJ2-1; D is possibly TRBD2 (5 bases). The V and J ends lost 4 bases and 14 bases respectively, with 12 bases between them. CDR1 is LGHDT, CDR2 YNNKEL, per germline (reference sequence). The CDR3 runs 11 residues.

Worth noting for this clonotype: One base away lies a much larger clone, so this may be a sequencing read error. The V call is TRBV9, the J call TRBJ2-3; 8 nucleotides agree with TRBD2. The V and J ends lost 4 bases and 3 bases, in that order; junction bases with no gene match: 1. The CDR3 totals 13 residues. Looked up from germline, CDR1 is SGDLS and CDR2 is YYNGEE. CDR3 residues: CASSRGGTDTQYF. The DNA of the CDR3 is TGTGCCAGCAGCCGCGGGGGGACAGATACGCAGTATTTT. Together with reference TRBV9 and TRBJ2-3, the CDR3 gives the full variable domain: DSGVTQTPKHLITATGQRVTLRCSPRSGDLSVYWYQQSLDQGLQFLIQYYNGEERAKGNILERFSAQQFPDLHSELNLSSLELGDSALYFCASSRGGTDTQYFGPGTRLTVL.

The CDR3 DNA reads TGTGCCAGCAGCTTCCGGGACACCAACACCGGGGAGCTGTTTTTT. It is translated as CASSFRDTNTGELFF. The chain is built from TRBV11-3 and TRBJ2-2, with D possibly being TRBD1 (6 bases). CDR1 is SGHNT and CDR2 is YENEEA in the germline V gene. This CDR3 contains 15 residues. Trimming removed 3 bases at V and 2 bases at J, with 10 bases between.

This chain connects TRBV12-5 to TRBJ2-1, with TRBD1 matching over 7 bases. The length of the CDR3 is 15 residues. Germline V CDR1 and CDR2: LGHNT, FRNRAP. Trimming took 2 bases from V and 4 from J; bases not matched to a gene: 5. The CDR3 sequence: CASGLRQGGYNEQFF. CDR3 DNA sequence: TGTGCTAGTGGTTTGCGACAGGGTGGGTACAATGAGCAGTTCTTC.

The rearrangement links TRBV6-1 to TRBJ1-5; 9 bases fit TRBD1. CDR3 size: 15 residues. After removal of 5 bases from V and 0 bases from J, the junction contained 2 bases not matched to a gene. Germline CDR1 MNHNS, CDR2 SASEGT. The CDR3 DNA sequence: TGTGCCAGCAGTAGGACAGGGGTTAGCAATCAGCCCCAGCATTTT. Its translation: CASSRTGVSNQPQHF.

The chain uses TRBV20-1 and TRBJ2-5, with D possibly TRBD1 on 5 matching bases. CDR1 and CDR2 from the germline V gene are DFQATT and SNEGSKA (reference sequence). The germline V and J ends were trimmed by 0 bases and 1 base, with 12 bases remaining between them. The CDR3 runs 15 residues. The CDR3 DNA sequence: TGCAGTGCTAGAGATCAGGACACCGTCCAAGAGACCCAGTACTTC. Translating gives CSARDQDTVQETQYF.

This clonotype was seen more than once but under ten times. V is TRBV6-5 and J is TRBJ1-1; no reliable D call. There are 11 residues in the CDR3. The ends were cut back, 6 bases at V and 8 bases at J, with 10 bases in the middle. CDR1 is MNHEY, CDR2 SVGAGI, per germline. Here the CDR3 reads CASRNGPEAFF. In nucleotides, the CDR3 is TGTGCCAGCAGAAATGGCCCGGAAGCTTTCTTT.

The DNA of the CDR3 is TGCGCCAGCAGGGGAGGGAATTCACCCCTCCACTTT. Translated: CASRGGNSPLHF. The chain employs TRBV4-3 and TRBJ1-6; no clear D. Germline values: CDR1 LGHNA, CDR2 YSLEER. The CDR3 is made up of 12 amino acids. V lost 6 bases and J lost 7, with 7 bases in between.

This clonotype has more than one count but fewer than ten. The chain couples TRBV6-5 to TRBJ1-3, with D maybe TRBD1 (6 bases). Looked up from germline, CDR1 is MNHEY and CDR2 is SVGAGI. V gave up 0 bases and J gave up 0 bases, with 9 bases separating them. The CDR3 runs 16 residues. The CDR3 DNA reads TGTGCCAGCAGTTACTCGAGGGACAACTCTGGAAACACCATATATTTT. It encodes CASSYSRDNSGNTIYF.

The rearrangement uses TRBV4-1 and TRBJ1-5; tentatively, D is TRBD1 (5 bases). Trimming removed 3 bases from V and 4 bases from J, with 13 bases in between. The CDR3 covers 15 residues. The germline CDR1 and CDR2 sequences are MGHRA and YSYEKL. CDR3 in amino acids: CASSQGGGRNQPQHF. The CDR3 DNA is TGCGCCAGCAGCCAGGGTGGGGGTAGGAATCAGCCCCAGCATTTT.

The table lists this clonotype with a few counts. The chain joins TRBV5-4 to TRBJ2-7, with D unclear. Deletions cut 4 bases from V and 0 bases from J, with 8 bases between. Per the germline V gene, CDR1 is SGHNT and CDR2 is YYREEE (reference sequence). The CDR3 totals 13 residues. The CDR3 DNA is TGTGCCAGCAGCATCGACATCTCCTACGAGCAGTACTTC. It yields the protein CASSIDISYEQYF. The full variable domain, in which reference TRBV5-4 and TRBJ2-7 provide the parts outside the CDR3, is ETGVTQSPTHLIKTRGQQVTLRCSSQSGHNTVSWYQQALGQGPQFIFQYYREEENGRGNFPPRFSGLQFPNYSSELNVNALELDDSALYLCASSIDISYEQYFGPGTRLTVT.

This rearrangement joins TRBV5-5 to TRBJ2-3; 9 nucleotides line up with TRBD2. Germline-derived CDR1 and CDR2 are SGHKS and YYEKEE (reference sequence). CDR3 length: 17 amino acids. V trimming: 0 bases; J trimming: 7 bases; junction bases outside the gene matches: 12. CDR3 nucleotide sequence: TGTGCCAGCAGCTTGGGCTGGAAGGCGGGAGGGCCTAATACGCAGTATTTT. It yields the protein CASSLGWKAGGPNTQYF.

This clonotype has more than one count but fewer than ten. This chain joins TRBV6-2 or TRBV6-3 and TRBJ2-7; D ambiguous. V lost 0 bases, J lost 6 bases, and 3 bases lay in between. CDR3 length equals 11 residues. Germline loops: CDR1 MNHEY, CDR2 SVGEGT. The CDR3 DNA follows: TGTGCCAGCAGTTACTCGGTCGAGCAGTACTTC. It specifies CASSYSVEQYF.

CDR3: CSARDSGGLNTEAFF. CDR3 nucleotides: TGCAGTGCTAGAGATTCGGGGGGGCTGAACACTGAAGCTTTCTTT. The genes are TRBV20-1 and TRBJ1-1, with D possibly TRBD1 on 6 matching bases. The ends were cut back, 0 bases at V and 0 bases at J, with 11 bases in the middle. CDR3 length: 15 residues. In germline, CDR1 is DFQATT, CDR2 SNEGSKA (reference sequence).

The chain carries TRBV20-1 and TRBJ2-1; 7 positions agree with TRBD2. With 3 bases clipped from V and 8 bases from J, the junction kept 16 bases outside the gene matches. CDR3 length: 16 residues. Per the germline V gene, CDR1 is DFQATT and CDR2 is SNEGSKA (reference sequence). DNA of the CDR3: TGCAGTGCTAGTGGGGCTAGCGGAAAAATGATCGATGAGCAGTTCTTC. Amino acid sequence: CSASGASGKMIDEQFF.